One sample yielded the 26 T cell receptor beta chains listed below, sequenced in a study of T cell responses to AZD1222 COVID-19 vaccine. Using immunoSEQ multiplex PCR, the repertoire was profiled, and TCRdb retains in-frame clones only, with some absent. The table includes over 150,000 clones, around 85% detected once. The sequences come from peripheral blood, collected 28 days after the second AZD1222 dose. All receptors come from an adult who received the AZD1222 COVID-19 vaccine.

The chain joins TRBV30 to TRBJ1-1; 11 bases align to TRBD1. CDR3 length equals 14 residues. V trimming: 4 bases; J trimming: 4 bases; junction bases outside the gene matches: 5. Germline V CDR1 and CDR2: GTSNPN, SVGIG (reference sequence). CDR3 sequence (DNA): TGTGCCTGGACCAAAGGGACAGGGGGCACTGAAGCTTTCTTT. The encoded protein is CAWTKGTGGTEAFF.

V and J are TRBV9 and TRBJ1-6; possible D gene TRBD1, 5 bases. The CDR3 consists of 15 residues. Germline-derived CDR1 and CDR2 are SGDLS and YYNGEE. Trimming took off 7 bases at V and 0 bases at J, with 11 bases between the two ends. CDR3 sequence (DNA): TGTGCCAGCTCCCGACAGAGCTCCTATAATTCACCCCTCCACTTT. It codes for CASSRQSSYNSPLHF.

This chain connects TRBV19 to TRBJ1-4; TRBD1 agrees at 8 bases. CDR3 size: 17 residues. J was trimmed by 3 bases and V by 5 bases; bases with no gene match: 11. Germline-derived CDR1 and CDR2 are LNHDA and SQIVND (reference sequence). The CDR3 DNA reads as TGTGCCAGTAGTCTTGGACAGGGTGCCGGACCTAATGAAAAACTGTTTTTT. Its protein is CASSLGQGAGPNEKLFF.

The chain uses TRBV9 and TRBJ2-7; D not certain. The CDR3 is made up of 15 amino acids. Trimming took 5 bases from V and 7 from J, leaving 22 bases between them. CDR1 and CDR2 (germline): SGDLS, YYNGEE. The CDR3 region has the DNA TGTGCCAGCAGTTCTGGAACCGTAGCCCTCCGGGAGCAGTACTTC. Residues: CASSSGTVALREQYF. The full variable domain, completed using reference TRBV9 and TRBJ2-7, is DSGVTQTPKHLITATGQRVTLRCSPRSGDLSVYWYQQSLDQGLQFLIQYYNGEERAKGNILERFSAQQFPDLHSELNLSSLELGDSALYFCASSSGTVALREQYFGPGTRLTVT.

The rearrangement joins TRBV4-1 to TRBJ2-1; 9 bases map to TRBD2. Germline CDR1 and CDR2: MGHRA and YSYEKL. Unmatched junction bases numbered 8, after V lost 0 bases and J lost 8 bases. This CDR3 region has 16 residues. This CDR3 is CASSQDPAGGPHEQFF. For the CDR3, the DNA is TGCGCCAGCAGCCAAGATCCGGCGGGGGGGCCCCATGAGCAGTTCTTC.

V is TRBV11-2 and J is TRBJ1-1; D ambiguous. In germline, CDR1 is SGHAT, CDR2 FQNNGV. This CDR3 has 15 amino acids. V lost 5 bases and J 10 bases, leaving 23 bases between the germline ends. The CDR3 region is CASSPQNMRETVAFF. DNA for the CDR3: TGTGCCAGCAGCCCCCAGAATATGAGGGAGACCGTAGCTTTCTTT.

This clone was recorded a few times. The V and J genes are TRBV12-5 and TRBJ1-5, with a possible D match to TRBD1 (5 bases). The CDR3 length is 17 residues. V was clipped by 0 bases and J by 0 bases, with 12 bases between them. The germline CDR1 and CDR2 sequences are LGHNT and FRNRAP. CDR3 coding DNA: TGTGCTAGTGGTTTGGTTCTCGGGGGGTATAGCAATCAGCCCCAGCATTTT. Its translation: CASGLVLGGYSNQPQHF. The whole variable domain, filled in from reference TRBV12-5 and TRBJ1-5, reads DARVTQTPRHKVTEMGQEVTMRCQPILGHNTVFWYRQTMMQGLELLAYFRNRAPLDDSGMPKDRFSAEMPDATLATLKIQPSEPRDSAVYFCASGLVLGGYSNQPQHFGDGTRLSIL.

The gene calls are TRBV19 and TRBJ2-7; 8 bases are a match to TRBD1. The CDR3 is 15 amino acids. Germline trimming cut 4 bases from V and 6 bases from J; bases unmatched to any gene: 11. The germline CDR1 and CDR2 sequences are LNHDA and SQIVND (reference sequence). CDR3 bases: TGTGCCAGTAGTAAATACGGACAGGGCTCCCGCGAGCAGTACTTC. Translating it yields CASSKYGQGSREQYF.

CDR3 protein: CATSTSHGDTQYF. DNA of the CDR3: TGTGCCACCAGCACCTCCCATGGAGATACGCAGTATTTT. This chain uses TRBV15 with TRBJ2-3; D not certain. This CDR3 region has 13 residues. With 4 bases removed from V and 5 bases from J, the gap between germline ends came to 10 bases. Germline CDR1 and CDR2: LNHNV and YYDKDF (reference sequence).

The chain recombines TRBV6-5 with TRBJ1-6; D not resolved. The CDR3 contains 15 residues. From germline, CDR1 is MNHEY and CDR2 SVGAGI. V was cut by 5 bases and J by 1 base, with 9 bases left in between. The CDR3 protein is CASSLTRSYNSPLHF. In DNA, the CDR3 is TGTGCCAGCAGTCTCACGAGGTCCTATAATTCACCCCTCCACTTT.

The chain links TRBV11-2 to TRBJ2-4, with 7 bases fitting TRBD1. CDR1 is SGHAT and CDR2 is FQNNGV in the germline V gene. J was trimmed by 8 bases and V by 5 bases; bases with no gene match: 12. The CDR3 is 15 residues long. The CDR3 sequence is CASSDIQGVLDIQYF. Here the CDR3 DNA reads TGTGCCAGCAGCGACATCCAGGGGGTTCTGGACATTCAGTACTTC. Full variable domain (outside the CDR3, taken from reference TRBV11-2 and TRBJ2-4): EAGVAQSPRYKIIEKRQSVAFWCNPISGHATLYWYQQILGQGPKLLIQFQNNGVVDDSQLPKDRFSAERLKGVDSTLKIQPAKLEDSAVYLCASSDIQGVLDIQYFGAGTRLSVL.

V gene TRBV27 combines with J gene TRBJ2-5; 10 bases agree with TRBD2. The CDR3 is made up of 15 amino acids. J gave up 4 bases and V 4 bases, and 6 bases lay outside the gene matches. Germline V gives CDR1 MNHEY, CDR2 SMNVEV (reference sequence). CDR3 nucleotides: TGTGCCAGCAGTTCCCAAGCGGGGGGGCTAGAGACCCAGTACTTC. This encodes CASSSQAGGLETQYF.

This chain connects TRBV12-5 to TRBJ1-5; tentative D call: TRBD1 (5 bases). This CDR3 contains 20 residues. The V and J ends lost 4 bases and 2 bases respectively, with 27 bases between them. Per the germline V gene, CDR1 is LGHNT and CDR2 is FRNRAP. The CDR3 DNA reads TGTGCTAGTGGTTGGACCCCTTCGTTGGCTGGGGGGAAAGGCAATCAGCCCCAGCATTTT. Translated, it gives CASGWTPSLAGGKGNQPQHF.

The chain employs TRBV5-1 and TRBJ1-2; D is possibly TRBD1 (6 bases). Between the trimmed V and J ends, which lost 0 bases and 8 bases, there was a span of 20 bases. The CDR3 runs 16 residues. Looked up from germline, CDR1 is SGHRS and CDR2 is YFSETQ. The CDR3 loop reads CASSLAGNPGARGYTF. As DNA, the CDR3 is TGCGCCAGCAGCTTGGCGGGGAACCCGGGGGCCAGAGGCTACACCTTC. Supplemented by reference TRBV5-1 and TRBJ1-2, the full variable domain reads KAGVTQTPRYLIKTRGQQVTLSCSPISGHRSVSWYQQTPGQGLQFLFEYFSETQRNKGNFPGRFSGRQFSNSRSEMNVSTLELGDSALYLCASSLAGNPGARGYTFGSGTRLTVV.

The genes are TRBV3-1 (or the pseudogene TRBV3-2) and TRBJ1-4, with TRBD1 as a possible D gene (5 bases). The CDR3 is made up of 17 amino acids. Germline V gene sequence: CDR1 LGHDT, CDR2 YNNKEL (reference sequence). Between the trimmed V and J ends, which lost 1 base and 4 bases, there was a span of 16 bases. The CDR3 sequence is CASSQVRTRTFNEKLFF. Written as DNA, the CDR3 is TGTGCCAGCAGCCAAGTCAGAACCCGGACATTTAATGAAAAACTGTTTTTT.

The chain recombines TRBV12-5 with TRBJ2-4; TRBD1 aligns across 11 bases. This CDR3 has 21 residues. Germline assignment: CDR1 LGHNT and CDR2 FRNRAP. J gave up 1 base and V 9 bases, and 23 bases lay outside the gene matches. CDR3 amino acids: CASQREGTGGKVDRAKNIQYF. CDR3 nucleotide sequence: TGTGCTAGCCAGCGTGAGGGGACAGGGGGTAAGGTAGATAGGGCCAAAAACATTCAGTACTTC.

The chain is built from TRBV7-9 and TRBJ2-1; D is uncertain. The CDR3 is made up of 12 amino acids. The germline CDR1 and CDR2 sequences are SEHNR and FQNEAQ (reference sequence). Trimming pared 5 bases from V and 5 bases from J, leaving 7 bases between. CDR3 amino acids: CASSELHNEQFF. For the CDR3, the DNA is TGTGCCAGCAGCGAACTCCACAATGAGCAGTTCTTC.

The CDR3 sequence: CASSLNRQVNTEAFF. The CDR3 coding sequence is TGTGCCAGCAGCTTAAATCGACAGGTGAACACTGAAGCTTTCTTT. The rearrangement uses TRBV7-8 and TRBJ1-1, with D possibly TRBD1 on 6 matching bases. Trimming stripped 2 bases from V and 0 bases from J, with 10 bases between. Germline CDR1 is SGHVS and CDR2 is FQNEAQ. CDR3 length equals 15 residues.

The chain uses TRBV18 and TRBJ1-1; no clear D gene. The ends were cut back, 3 bases at V and 4 bases at J, with 12 bases in the middle. The CDR3 has 14 amino acids. Germline loops: CDR1 KGHSH, CDR2 LQKENI. This CDR3 is CASSPQVLGTEAFF. For the CDR3, the DNA is TGTGCCAGCTCACCGCAAGTCCTAGGCACTGAAGCTTTCTTT. Looking up the rest from reference TRBV18 and TRBJ1-1 gives the full variable domain: NAGVMQNPRHLVRRRGQEARLRCSPMKGHSHVYWYRQLPEEGLKFMVYLQKENIIDESGMPKERFSAEFPKEGPSILRIQQVVRGDSAAYFCASSPQVLGTEAFFGQGTRLTVV.

The rearrangement joins TRBV4-1 to TRBJ2-7, with no clear D. The V gene's germline CDR1 is MGHRA and CDR2 YSYEKL. The CDR3 length is 14 residues. The germline V and J ends were trimmed by 1 base and 7 bases, with 14 bases remaining between them. The CDR3 DNA is TGCGCCAGCAGCCAAGGTACTCTATCGAGAGAGCAGTACTTC. Translated: CASSQGTLSREQYF.

V gene TRBV6-5 combines with J gene TRBJ1-3; D may be TRBD1 (5 bases). This CDR3 comprises 15 residues. The V and J ends lost 8 bases and 0 bases respectively, with 14 bases between them. Germline V gene lookup returns CDR1 MNHEY and CDR2 SVGAGI. The CDR3 sequence is CASHPLGGSGNTIYF. In DNA form, the CDR3 reads TGTGCCAGCCACCCGCTGGGGGGCTCTGGAAACACCATATATTTT.

This clone was seen a few times. This chain joins TRBV27 and TRBJ2-3, with D maybe TRBD2 (5 bases). The CDR3 length is 16 residues. Germline CDR1 reads MNHEY; CDR2 reads SMNVEV (reference sequence). Trimming stripped 0 bases from V and 2 bases from J, with 12 bases between. The CDR3 spells CASSLSSSLFTDTQYF. The CDR3 DNA follows: TGTGCCAGCAGTTTATCGTCTAGCCTCTTCACAGATACGCAGTATTTT.

The J gene is TRBJ2-2, the V gene TRBV4-1; no definite D call. CDR3 length: 15 amino acids. Per the germline V gene, CDR1 is MGHRA and CDR2 is YSYEKL. The V end lost 3 bases, the J end lost 0 bases, and 8 bases lay between the germline ends. The CDR3 protein is CASSQGRSNTGELFF. DNA for the CDR3: TGCGCCAGCAGCCAGGGCCGTTCGAACACCGGGGAGCTGTTTTTT.

The V call is TRBV23-1, the J call TRBJ1-6; 8 bases are shared with TRBD1. TRBV23-1 is identified as an open reading frame with a role that is uncertain. The CDR3 covers 20 residues. After removal of 0 bases from V and 6 bases from J, the junction contained 16 bases not matched to a gene. CDR3 in DNA: TGCGCCAGCAGTCAATCGCGGGGCAGGGGGCGCATAGGAAGTAATTCACCCCTCCACTTT. The encoded protein is CASSQSRGRGRIGSNSPLHF.

This clone is a singleton in its sample. The gene calls are TRBV19 and TRBJ1-5; D is unclear. Trimming removed 3 bases from V and 0 bases from J, with 12 bases in between. Per germline, CDR1 LNHDA and CDR2 SQIVND (reference sequence). The CDR3 is made up of 16 amino acids. The CDR3 sequence: CASSMGWINSNQPQHF. For the CDR3, the DNA is TGTGCCAGTAGTATGGGTTGGATTAATAGCAATCAGCCCCAGCATTTT. Full variable domain (missing parts from reference TRBV19 and TRBJ1-5): DGGITQSPKYLFRKEGQNVTLSCEQNLNHDAMYWYRQDPGQGLRLIYYSQIVNDFQKGDIAEGYSVSREKKESFPLTVTSAQKNPTAFYLCASSMGWINSNQPQHFGDGTRLSIL.

The DNA of the CDR3 is TGTGCCAGCAGCTTAGGGCCCGGACAAGCTTCCGAGCAGTACTTC. Its translation is CASSLGPGQASEQYF. The J gene is TRBJ2-7, the V gene TRBV7-8, with D maybe TRBD1 (5 bases). CDR1 is SGHVS and CDR2 is FQNEAQ in the germline V gene. V lost 1 base and J lost 6, with 16 bases in between. CDR3 length equals 15 residues. The full variable domain, its missing parts supplied by reference TRBV7-8 and TRBJ2-7, is GAGVSQSPRYKVAKRGQDVALRCDPISGHVSLFWYQQALGQGPEFLTYFQNEAQLDKSGLPSDRFFAERPEGSVSTLKIQRTQQEDSAVYLCASSLGPGQASEQYFGPGTRLTVT.